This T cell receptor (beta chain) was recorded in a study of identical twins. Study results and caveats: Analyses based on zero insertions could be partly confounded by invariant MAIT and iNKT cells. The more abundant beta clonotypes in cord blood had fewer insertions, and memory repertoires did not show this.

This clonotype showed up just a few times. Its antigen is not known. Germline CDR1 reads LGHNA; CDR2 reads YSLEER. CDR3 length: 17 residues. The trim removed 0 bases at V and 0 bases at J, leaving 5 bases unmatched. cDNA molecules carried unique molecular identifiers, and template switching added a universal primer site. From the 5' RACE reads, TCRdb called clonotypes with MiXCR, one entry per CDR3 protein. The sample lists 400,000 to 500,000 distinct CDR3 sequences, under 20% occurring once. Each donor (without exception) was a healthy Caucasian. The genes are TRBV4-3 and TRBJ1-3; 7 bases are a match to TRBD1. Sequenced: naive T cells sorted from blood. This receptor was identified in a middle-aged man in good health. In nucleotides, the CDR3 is TGCGCCAGCAGCCAAGAGGGACAGTACAGCTCTGGAAACACCATATATTTT. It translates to CASSQEGQYSSGNTIYF.